The 30 T cell receptor beta chains reported below all come from one sample, sequenced in a study of T cell responses to AZD1222 COVID-19 vaccine. The table came from immunoSEQ multiplex PCR; TCRdb's copy has only in-frame clones and leaves some out. The data show fewer than 50,000 clones, around 80% seen once. The sequences come from peripheral blood, collected on day 0 of AZD1222 vaccination. Receptors were obtained from an adult in good health.

This clone was observed a handful of times. This sequence joins TRBV6-4 and TRBJ2-1; the D call may be TRBD1 or TRBD2 (6 bases each). This CDR3 is built from 15 residues. V dropped 9 bases and J dropped 5 bases, with 20 bases sitting between them. Looked up from germline, CDR1 is MRHNA and CDR2 is SNTAGT. As DNA, the CDR3 is TGTGCCAGGATTGCGGGGCAGCACAGGGACAATGAGCAGTTCTTC. Translation: CARIAGQHRDNEQFF.

This clone was counted a few times. The J gene is TRBJ2-2, the V gene TRBV2; the D gene could be TRBD1 or TRBD2 (6 bases each). Germline values: CDR1 SNHLY, CDR2 FYNNEI. V gave up 2 bases and J gave up 1 base, with 11 bases separating them. The CDR3 has 16 residues. CDR3 nucleotide sequence: TGTGCCAGCAGTGAAATGGGGGGCGGGAACACCGGGGAGCTGTTTTTT. Its translation is CASSEMGGGNTGELFF.

This clone has just a few counts. The chain couples TRBV7-9 to TRBJ2-7; D ambiguous. Germline lookup yields CDR1 SEHNR and CDR2 FQNEAQ (reference sequence). Trimming cost V 5 bases and J 1 base, with 12 bases left between them. CDR3 length equals 14 residues. In DNA form, the CDR3 reads TGTGCCAGCAGCCTCACGGACGGTTCCTACGAGCAGTACTTC. This gives the protein CASSLTDGSYEQYF. The variable domain in full, completed from reference TRBV7-9 and TRBJ2-7, reads DTGVSQNPRHKITKRGQNVTFRCDPISEHNRLYWYRQTLGQGPEFLTYFQNEAQLEKSRLLSDRFSAERPKGSFSTLEIQRTEQGDSAMYLCASSLTDGSYEQYFGPGTRLTVT.

This sequence joins TRBV10-2 and TRBJ2-7; D is ambiguous. V lost 5 bases and J 4 bases, leaving 12 bases between the germline ends. Germline V CDR1 and CDR2: WSHSY, SAAADI. CDR3 size: 13 residues. CDR3 loop: CASSPGREYEQYF. CDR3 DNA: TGCGCCAGCAGTCCCGGCAGAGAATACGAGCAGTACTTC.

The V gene is TRBV28, the J gene TRBJ2-7; D is possibly TRBD1 (7 bases). Trimming cost V 5 bases and J 4 bases, with 18 bases left between them. The CDR3 totals 15 residues. From germline, CDR1 is MDHEN and CDR2 SYDVKM. In DNA form, the CDR3 reads TGTGCCAGCAGTCCCCCGTCAGGGGGGCATTACGAGCAGTACTTC. It specifies CASSPPSGGHYEQYF.

The J gene is TRBJ1-6, the V gene TRBV19; 9 bases align to TRBD1. CDR3 length equals 14 residues. Trimming took 4 bases from V and 6 from J; bases not matched to a gene: 1. From germline, CDR1 is LNHDA and CDR2 SQIVND (reference sequence). The CDR3 loop reads CASSTTGGNSPLHF. The CDR3 coding sequence is TGTGCCAGTAGTACGACAGGGGGTAATTCACCCCTCCACTTT.

The chain is built from TRBV7-8 and TRBJ1-2; 9 bases line up with TRBD1. The CDR3 runs to 19 residues. Germline loops: CDR1 SGHVS, CDR2 FQNEAQ. V gave up 1 base and J gave up 0 bases; unmatched junction bases: 12. The CDR3: CASSLGYRGPSLTNYGYTF. CDR3 DNA sequence: TGTGCCAGCAGCTTAGGATACAGGGGGCCCAGCCTCACTAACTATGGCTACACCTTC.

A single count supports this clone. The chain uses TRBV5-4 and TRBJ1-5; D is unresolved. CDR1 and CDR2 (germline): SGHNT, YYREEE (reference sequence). The CDR3 loop spans 16 amino acids. V lost 6 bases and J lost 2, with 18 bases in between. CDR3 loop: CASNQRGFEGNQPQHF. As DNA, the CDR3 is TGTGCCAGCAACCAACGAGGGTTCGAGGGCAATCAGCCCCAGCATTTT.

The chain employs TRBV27 and TRBJ2-1; 13 bases map to TRBD2. Germline loops: CDR1 MNHEY, CDR2 SMNVEV (reference sequence). Unmatched junction bases numbered 3, after V lost 4 bases and J lost 9 bases. The CDR3 is 14 residues long. The CDR3 loop is CASSSGTSGVEQFF. The CDR3 region has the DNA TGTGCCAGCAGTTCCGGGACTAGCGGGGTTGAGCAGTTCTTC.

This chain joins TRBV5-6 and TRBJ1-2; D is possibly TRBD1 (5 bases). Trimming took 0 bases from V and 8 from J, leaving 17 bases between them. Germline CDR1 and CDR2: SGHDT and YYEEEE. CDR3 size: 15 residues. The CDR3 region is CASSLVGGAAGGYTF. In DNA form, the CDR3 reads TGTGCCAGCAGCTTGGTTGGAGGGGCCGCAGGCGGCTACACCTTC.

The chain carries TRBV5-5 and TRBJ1-3; TRBD1 might be the D (6 bases). The germline V and J ends were trimmed by 4 bases and 2 bases, with 16 bases remaining between them. Germline V lookup: CDR1 SGHKS, CDR2 YYEKEE (reference sequence). This CDR3 has 16 amino acids. This chain's CDR3 is CASSLAGGATGNTIYF. The CDR3 DNA reads as TGTGCCAGCAGCCTCGCTGGGGGGGCTACTGGAAACACCATATATTTT.

CDR3 sequence (DNA): TGCAGCGTTTTATCCCTAACCACCTCGGCAGCTTTCTTT. Amino acids: CSVLSLTTSAAFF. The chain is built from TRBV29-1 and TRBJ1-1; D is undetermined. The V gene lost 5 bases and the J gene lost 10 bases, with 20 bases spanning the gap. This CDR3 comprises 13 residues. Looked up from germline, CDR1 is SQVTM and CDR2 is ANQGSEA. The full variable domain, with the rest looked up from reference TRBV29-1 and TRBJ1-1, is SAVISQKPSRDICQRGTSLTIQCQVDSQVTMMFWYRQQPGQSLTLIATANQGSEATYESGFVIDKFPISRPNLTFSTLTVSNMSPEDSSIYLCSVLSLTTSAAFFGQGTRLTVV.

This chain links TRBV15 with TRBJ1-6; the D gene is possibly TRBD1 (5 bases). The V gene lost 0 bases and the J gene lost 6 bases, with 12 bases spanning the gap. Germline CDR1 LNHNV, CDR2 YYDKDF (reference sequence). The CDR3 runs 16 residues. Here the CDR3 reads CATSRDPAGSNSPLHF. Here the CDR3 DNA reads TGTGCCACCAGCAGAGATCCGGCAGGGAGTAATTCACCCCTCCACTTT.

The V gene is TRBV6-6, the J gene TRBJ1-6, with D possibly TRBD1 on 5 matching bases. CDR3 length: 13 amino acids. The V end lost 6 bases, the J end lost 10 bases, and 13 bases lay between the germline ends. Germline V gene lookup returns CDR1 MNHNY and CDR2 SVGAGI (reference sequence). CDR3 sequence (DNA): TGTGCCAGCAGCTCAGGGTTCAACTCACCCCTCCACTTT. It codes for CASSSGFNSPLHF.

The V call is TRBV2, the J call TRBJ2-7; tentative D call: TRBD1 (6 bases). The CDR3 is 12 residues long. Germline V CDR1 and CDR2: SNHLY, FYNNEI. Trimming pared 7 bases from V and 2 bases from J, leaving 9 bases between. The DNA of the CDR3 is TGTGCCAGCATCAGGACAGCCTACGAGCAGTACTTC. Its translation is CASIRTAYEQYF.

The V and J genes are TRBV18 and TRBJ2-1; D is perhaps TRBD2 (5 bases). Germline assignment: CDR1 KGHSH and CDR2 LQKENI. The CDR3 length is 15 residues. V was clipped by 1 base and J by 1 base, with 8 bases between them. CDR3 coding DNA: TGTGCCAGCTCACCACGGGCGGGTTCCTACAATGAGCAGTTCTTC. Protein: CASSPRAGSYNEQFF.

J is TRBJ1-5 and V is TRBV11-2; a weak D match, TRBD1 (5 bases). Trimming removed 5 bases from V and 5 bases from J, with 16 bases in between. Germline CDR1 reads SGHAT; CDR2 reads FQNNGV. This CDR3 spans 15 amino acids. CDR3 DNA: TGTGCCAGCAGCCAGTCCGCCAGGGCGGATCAGCCCCAGCATTTT. Translation gives CASSQSARADQPQHF.

The chain uses TRBV4-1 and TRBJ1-2; D is unclear. The length of the CDR3 is 14 residues. Germline V gene data show CDR1 as MGHRA and CDR2 as YSYEKL. V was shortened by 0 bases and J by 6 bases, with 11 bases between the two germline ends. The CDR3 loop is CASSQERVGDGYTF. DNA of the CDR3: TGCGCCAGCAGCCAAGAGCGGGTCGGGGATGGCTACACCTTC.

J is TRBJ1-5 and V is TRBV10-3; D remains ambiguous. Germline values: CDR1 ENHRY, CDR2 SYGVKD. The CDR3 runs to 12 residues. V gave up 10 bases and J gave up 2 bases, with 9 bases separating them. The CDR3 here is CATTEGNQPQHF. CDR3 in DNA: TGTGCCACCACGGAGGGCAATCAGCCCCAGCATTTT.

This clone was found once. This rearrangement joins TRBV5-1 to TRBJ1-6, with TRBD1 as a possible D gene (6 bases). CDR1 and CDR2 from the germline V gene are SGHRS and YFSETQ. The germline V and J ends were trimmed by 4 bases and 5 bases, with 13 bases remaining between them. The CDR3 covers 15 residues. The chain's CDR3 is CASSADSKNNSPLHF. In DNA, the CDR3 is TGCGCCAGCAGCGCGGACAGTAAAAATAATTCACCCCTCCACTTT.

The chain joins TRBV7-9 to TRBJ1-1; 8 bases fit TRBD1. CDR1 SEHNR and CDR2 FQNEAQ come from the germline V gene (reference sequence). Unmatched junction bases numbered 11, after V lost 1 base and J lost 13 bases. This CDR3 comprises 14 residues. CDR3 amino acids: CASSLDSDREGGFF. CDR3 coding DNA: TGTGCCAGCAGCTTAGACTCGGACAGGGAAGGTGGTTTCTTT. Variable domain in full (rest from reference TRBV7-9 and TRBJ1-1): DTGVSQNPRHKITKRGQNVTFRCDPISEHNRLYWYRQTLGQGPEFLTYFQNEAQLEKSRLLSDRFSAERPKGSFSTLEIQRTEQGDSAMYLCASSLDSDREGGFFGQGTRLTVV.

The chain employs TRBV7-2 and TRBJ1-2; 9 nucleotides match TRBD1. V shed 1 base and J 4 bases; nucleotides not matched to a gene: 4. Germline V gives CDR1 SGHTA, CDR2 FQGNSA. The CDR3 covers 15 residues. CDR3: CASSLGPGQGYGYTF. CDR3 nucleotide sequence: TGTGCCAGCAGCTTAGGGCCGGGACAGGGCTATGGCTACACCTTC.

The chain employs TRBV28 and TRBJ2-3, with 7 bases aligning to TRBD1. Unmatched junction bases numbered 4, after V lost 7 bases and J lost 3 bases. Per the germline V gene, CDR1 is MDHEN and CDR2 is SYDVKM. The CDR3 spans 13 residues. CDR3 protein: CASTRQGTDTQYF. CDR3 sequence (DNA): TGTGCCAGCACCAGACAGGGTACAGATACGCAGTATTTT.

The V gene is TRBV10-2, the J gene TRBJ2-7; 7 nucleotides align to TRBD2. The CDR3 sequence is 13 residues long. Germline CDR1 and CDR2: WSHSY and SAAADI. Trimming took 11 bases from V and 6 from J; bases not matched to a gene: 13. The DNA for the CDR3 is TGCGCCTCCCGGCGGGACTATGCCGGCGAGCAGTACTTC. It specifies CASRRDYAGEQYF.

This chain uses TRBV5-1 with TRBJ2-5; no reliable D call. The length of the CDR3 is 13 residues. Trimming took 2 bases from V and 3 from J, leaving 8 bases between them. Germline CDR1 reads SGHRS; CDR2 reads YFSETQ. In DNA form, the CDR3 reads TGCGCCAGCAGCTTCGACACCGAAGAGACCCAGTACTTC. Its translation is CASSFDTEETQYF.

This chain joins TRBV5-5 and TRBJ2-4; D remains unclear. CDR3 length: 15 residues. Germline values: CDR1 SGHKS, CDR2 YYEKEE (reference sequence). V was trimmed by 1 base and J by 2 bases, leaving 10 bases between them. The CDR3 is CASSLSWATKNIQYF. CDR3 sequence (DNA): TGTGCCAGCAGCTTGTCGTGGGCTACCAAAAACATTCAGTACTTC.

The gene calls are TRBV19 and TRBJ2-2; 10 bases align to TRBD2. This CDR3 is built from 16 residues. From germline, CDR1 is LNHDA and CDR2 SQIVND (reference sequence). With V trimmed by 2 bases and J by 5 bases, 5 bases remained unmatched. CDR3 sequence (DNA): TGTGCCAGTAGTATAAGCGGGGGGGCAGAGACCGGGGAGCTGTTTTTT. Translated: CASSISGGAETGELFF.

This clone was detected only a few times. The chain couples TRBV19 to TRBJ2-5, with D unclear. The CDR3 has 14 residues. CDR1 is LNHDA, CDR2 SQIVND, per germline (reference sequence). V dropped 6 bases and J dropped 2 bases, with 13 bases sitting between them. The CDR3 region is CASSPADLQETQYF. The CDR3 nucleotides read TGTGCCAGTAGCCCCGCGGATCTACAAGAGACCCAGTACTTC. The whole variable domain, remainder taken from reference TRBV19 and TRBJ2-5, is DGGITQSPKYLFRKEGQNVTLSCEQNLNHDAMYWYRQDPGQGLRLIYYSQIVNDFQKGDIAEGYSVSREKKESFPLTVTSAQKNPTAFYLCASSPADLQETQYFGPGTRLLVL.

The chain combines TRBV29-1 with TRBJ2-7; 7 bases match TRBD2. This CDR3 has 12 residues. Germline CDR1 and CDR2: SQVTM and ANQGSEA. J was trimmed by 2 bases and V by 6 bases; bases with no gene match: 4. The CDR3 DNA reads TGCAGCGTGGGGGGGACCCCCTACGAGCAGTACTTC. Translated: CSVGGTPYEQYF.

With regard to this clone: The sample holds other DNA sequences that translate to the same CDR3. The rearrangement uses TRBV12-3 or TRBV12-4 and TRBJ2-5, with unresolved D. V shed 3 bases and J shed 2 bases, with 1 base lying between them. This CDR3 region has 11 residues. The CDR3 sequence is CASSLQETQYF. The CDR3 nucleotides read TGTGCCAGCAGTTTGCAAGAGACCCAGTACTTC.